These 6 T cell receptor beta chains originate from one sample sequenced in a study of radiation and T cells in renal cell carcinoma. Libraries were prepared by immunoSEQ multiplex PCR; TCRdb keeps only in-frame clonotypes and omits some of them. The repertoire holds about 170,000 clones, with approximately 90% as singletons. As to time point: blood 4 weeks post-SBRT, at nephrectomy. As to treatment: 15 Gy SBRT to primary tumor, nephrectomy 4 weeks later. The sample consisted of blood, taken from a patient whose treatment included radiotherapy and nephrectomy. The receptors were sampled from a woman aged 45-60 years with renal cell carcinoma.

The chain carries TRBV5-5 and TRBJ1-4; TRBD1 aligns across 9 bases. CDR3 length: 19 residues. With 3 bases clipped from V and 1 base from J, the junction kept 13 bases outside the gene matches. CDR1 SGHKS and CDR2 YYEKEE come from the germline V gene (reference sequence). CDR3 DNA: TGTGCCAGCAGCTCTCCTCCCTTTGACAGGGGGGGAACTAATGAAAAACTGTTTTTT. Protein: CASSSPPFDRGGTNEKLFF.

V is TRBV19 and J is TRBJ1-1; D remains unclear. The germline V and J ends were trimmed by 3 bases and 5 bases, with 13 bases remaining between them. The CDR3 has 14 residues. Germline CDR1 and CDR2: LNHDA and SQIVND (reference sequence). CDR3 in amino acids: CASSIQGMRTEAFF. CDR3 nucleotide sequence: TGTGCCAGTAGTATTCAAGGGATGCGGACTGAAGCTTTCTTT.

This clone was seen a single time. The CDR3 coding sequence is TGTGCCAGCAGCGGAAAGGGTATAGGGCCAACTAATGAAAAACTGTTTTTT. The encoded protein is CASSGKGIGPTNEKLFF. This sequence joins TRBV7-9 and TRBJ1-4; D remains unclear. Trimming cost V 5 bases and J 0 bases, with 16 bases left between them. Looked up from germline, CDR1 is SEHNR and CDR2 is FQNEAQ (reference sequence). CDR3 size: 17 residues. The whole variable domain, remainder taken from reference TRBV7-9 and TRBJ1-4, is DTGVSQNPRHKITKRGQNVTFRCDPISEHNRLYWYRQTLGQGPEFLTYFQNEAQLEKSRLLSDRFSAERPKGSFSTLEIQRTEQGDSAMYLCASSGKGIGPTNEKLFFGSGTQLSVL.

The chain couples TRBV30 to TRBJ2-5; D might be TRBD2 (6 bases). Germline assignment: CDR1 GTSNPN and CDR2 SVGIG (reference sequence). V dropped 4 bases and J dropped 2 bases, with 14 bases sitting between them. CDR3 length: 14 amino acids. CDR3 nucleotides: TGTGCCTGGAAGAAGGCTAGCGAACAAGAGACCCAGTACTTC. The encoded protein is CAWKKASEQETQYF.

The chain links TRBV11-2 to TRBJ2-3; tentative D call: TRBD2 (5 bases). The germline CDR1 and CDR2 sequences are SGHAT and FQNNGV. Trimming cost V 3 bases and J 4 bases, with 11 bases left between them. CDR3 length equals 14 residues. The CDR3 reads CASSLGVVADTQYF. CDR3 coding DNA: TGTGCCAGCAGCTTGGGAGTAGTTGCAGATACGCAGTATTTT.

The V gene is TRBV9, the J gene TRBJ2-3; TRBD2 matches at 14 bases. This CDR3 region has 17 residues. The junction had 4 bases not matched to a gene; V was cut back by 0 bases and J by 4 bases. The germline V gene encodes CDR1 SGDLS and CDR2 YYNGEE. CDR3 residues: CASSVGTSGGYADTQYF. The CDR3 nucleotides are TGTGCCAGCAGCGTAGGGACTAGCGGGGGGTATGCAGATACGCAGTATTTT.